This TCR beta chain was retrieved from a study of shared clonotypes between healthy human individuals. Study context: Those who served as donors were a couple of women and a few men between the ages of 18 and 49.

Only Caucasian adults living in Nashville, Tennessee made up the donor group. Unmatched junction bases numbered 14, after V lost 6 bases and J lost 0 bases. This CDR3 contains 18 residues. CDR1 is SQVTM, CDR2 ANQGSEA, per germline. Among the unsorted PBMC samples, replicate PCRs used approximately 270 ng DNA, 25,000 to 35,000 T cell genomes. Unsorted PBMC DNA was run through sequencing on ten immunoSEQ deep assay plates. Only in-frame clones appear in the TCRdb table, and some are missing; sequencing was by immunoSEQ multiplex PCR. The repertoire consists of fewer than 700,000 clones, with roughly four fifths occurring once and the leading ten covering approximately 12%. This clone came up a few times.

The V gene is TRBV29-1, the J gene TRBJ1-3; 10 positions match TRBD1. What was sequenced was PBMCs. The source is a middle-aged woman in good health. Some clones in this sample may be carry-over from other donors' samples. The CDR3 DNA is TGCAGCGTAACCGCGACTAGGGACAGGGGACTCTCTGGAAACACCATATATTTT. This encodes CSVTATRDRGLSGNTIYF.